Sequencing of this TCR beta chain was carried out in a study of identical twins. J lost 6 bases, V lost 1 base, and 1 base had no gene match. Germline V gene data show CDR1 as SGHRS and CDR2 as YFSETQ. CDR3 length equals 14 residues. All donors were healthy, and all were Caucasian. TCRdb reprocessed the 5' RACE reads via MiXCR and lists one record per CDR3 protein. The sample carries a few hundred thousand distinct CDR3 sequences, roughly an eighth recorded once. This clonotype was observed a few times. Antigen unknown. Study results and limitations: Those out-of-frame alpha sequences shared by twins showed an excess of low generation probability. Without tracking the same donors, conclusions rested on cross-sectional statistical analysis.

The same data also went into a second study, on yellow fever vaccine responses in identical twins.

The receptor was derived from a woman younger than 35 in good health. Sequencing was done on a sample of CD4+ T cells sorted from blood. The genes are TRBV5-1 and TRBJ2-2, with TRBD1 matching over 9 bases. CDR3 loop: CASSLTGGAGELFF. The CDR3 coding sequence is TGCGCCAGCAGCTTGACAGGGGGCGCCGGGGAGCTGTTTTTT.